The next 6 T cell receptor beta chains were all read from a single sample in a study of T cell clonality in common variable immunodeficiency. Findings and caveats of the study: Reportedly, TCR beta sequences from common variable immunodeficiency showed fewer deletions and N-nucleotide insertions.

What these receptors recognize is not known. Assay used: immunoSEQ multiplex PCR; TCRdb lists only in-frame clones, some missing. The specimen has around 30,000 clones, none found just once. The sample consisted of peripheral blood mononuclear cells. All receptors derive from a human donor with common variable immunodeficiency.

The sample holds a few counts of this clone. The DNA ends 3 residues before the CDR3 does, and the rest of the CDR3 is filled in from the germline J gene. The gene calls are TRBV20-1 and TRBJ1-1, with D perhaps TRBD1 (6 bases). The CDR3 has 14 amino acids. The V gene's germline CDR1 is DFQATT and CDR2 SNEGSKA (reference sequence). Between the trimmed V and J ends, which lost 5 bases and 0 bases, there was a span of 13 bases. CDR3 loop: CSAYRTVMNTEAFF. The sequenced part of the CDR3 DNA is TGCAGTGCTTACAGGACAGTTATGAACACTGAA.

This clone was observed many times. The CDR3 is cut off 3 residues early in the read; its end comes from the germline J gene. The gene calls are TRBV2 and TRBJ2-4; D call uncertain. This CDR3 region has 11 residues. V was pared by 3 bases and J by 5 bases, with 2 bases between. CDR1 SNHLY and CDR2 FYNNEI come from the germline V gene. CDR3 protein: CASSDENIQYF. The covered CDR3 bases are TGTGCCAGCAGTGACGAAAACATT.

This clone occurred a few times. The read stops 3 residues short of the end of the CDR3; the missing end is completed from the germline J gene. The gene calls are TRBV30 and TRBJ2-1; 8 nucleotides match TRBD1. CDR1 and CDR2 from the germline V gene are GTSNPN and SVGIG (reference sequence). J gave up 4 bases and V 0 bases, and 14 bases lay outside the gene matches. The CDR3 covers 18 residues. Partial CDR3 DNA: TGTGCCTGGAGTGTACCCCCCCCCAGGGGGCAGGATTACAATGAG. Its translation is CAWSVPPPRGQDYNE. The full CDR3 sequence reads CAWSVPPPRGQDYNEQFF. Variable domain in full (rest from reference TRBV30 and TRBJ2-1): SQTIHQWPATLVQPVGSPLSLECTVEGTSNPNLYWYRQAAGRGLQLLFYSVGIGQISSEVPQNLSASRPQDRQFILSSKKLLLSDSGFYLCAWSVPPPRGQDYNEQFFGPGTRLTVL.

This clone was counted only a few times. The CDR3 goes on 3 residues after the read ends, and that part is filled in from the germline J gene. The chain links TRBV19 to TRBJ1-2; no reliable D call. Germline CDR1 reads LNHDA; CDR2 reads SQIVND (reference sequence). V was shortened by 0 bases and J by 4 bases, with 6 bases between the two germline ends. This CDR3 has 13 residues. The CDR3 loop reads CASSIDMSYGYTF. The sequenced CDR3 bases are TGTGCCAGTAGTATAGACATGTCCTATGGC.

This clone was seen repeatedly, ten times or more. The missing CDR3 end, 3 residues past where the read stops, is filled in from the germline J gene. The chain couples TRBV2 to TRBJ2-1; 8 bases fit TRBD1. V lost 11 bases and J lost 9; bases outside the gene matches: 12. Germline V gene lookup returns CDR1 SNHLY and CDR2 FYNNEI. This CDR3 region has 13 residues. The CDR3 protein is CAGTGTGPTEQFF. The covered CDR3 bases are TGTGCCGGAACCGGGACAGGCCCCACTGAG.

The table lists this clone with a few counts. CDR3 DNA (partial): TGTGCCAGCTCACCAGGGCTAGCGGGAGACACCGGGGAG. Translating it yields CASSPGLAGDTGE. In full, the CDR3 reads CASSPGLAGDTGELFF. The genes are TRBV18 and TRBJ2-2, with TRBD2 matching 10 bases. The read halts 3 residues ahead of the CDR3 end, with the missing end drawn from the germline J gene. Per the germline V gene, CDR1 is KGHSH and CDR2 is LQKENI. Trimming removed 2 bases from V and 3 bases from J; junction bases left unmatched: 3. The CDR3 runs 16 residues. The complete variable domain, with remaining parts taken from reference TRBV18 and TRBJ2-2, reads NAGVMQNPRHLVRRRGQEARLRCSPMKGHSHVYWYRQLPEEGLKFMVYLQKENIIDESGMPKERFSAEFPKEGPSILRIQQVVRGDSAAYFCASSPGLAGDTGELFFGEGSRLTVL.